This TCR beta chain was identified during a study of blood T cell repertoires in COVID-19. The length of the CDR3 is 16 residues. The V end lost 8 bases, the J end lost 0 bases, and 17 bases lay between the germline ends. CDR1 and CDR2 from the germline V gene are MRHNA and SNTAGT. In the original processing: Estimation of nucleated cell counts relied on the amplification of reference gene primers. Profiled with immunoSEQ multiplex PCR; TCRdb holds only in-frame clones, not every one. The DNA gave D and trimming, while V, J and clone size come from that table. The sample has around 150,000 clones; about 88% are singletons.

The chain is built from TRBV6-4 and TRBJ1-5; tentative D call: TRBD1 (5 bases). The sample taken for sequencing was peripheral blood. The TCR was taken from a human donor with COVID-19, enrolled during active disease. The donor label of this sample is uncertain. Written as DNA, the CDR3 is TGTGCCAGCGCGAGACAGAAGAGAATTAGCAATCAGCCCCAGCATTTT. Its translation: CASARQKRISNQPQHF.